These 30 T cell receptor beta chains came from one sample sequenced in a study of T-cell memory formation after mild COVID-19 (dated by TCRdb to the early 2020s). Library prep was done by 5' RACE. Instrument on record: Illumina NovaSeq 6000. TCRdb itself trimmed the public reads at Q25 with fastp, ran MiXCR and retained productive beta chains. CDR3 protein sequences are deduplicated, and each keeps its most common genes and DNA. This sample lists around 470,000 distinct CDR3 sequences; roughly 20% were detected once. The top ten clonotypes cover around 8% of the sample. Sequencing used PBMCs or a T cell subset sorted from them (not recorded which). The source of these receptors is an adult woman who had mild COVID-19 (a few samples of this study predate the infection). The sample titles of this study are shuffled in the database, so cell type and time point are left out; the donor was told from shared clones.

The CDR3 is CASKTTGPVSYEQYF. The CDR3 nucleotides read TGTGCCAGCAAGACAACAGGACCCGTCTCTTACGAGCAGTACTTC. The chain uses TRBV6-2 or TRBV6-3 and TRBJ2-7; D may be TRBD1 (5 bases). Trimming stripped 7 bases from V and 4 bases from J, with 20 bases between. CDR3 size: 15 residues. Germline V gene data show CDR1 as MNHEY and CDR2 as SVGEGT.

The rearrangement links TRBV12-3 or TRBV12-4 to TRBJ2-1; TRBD1 matches at 10 bases. After removal of 3 bases from V and 5 bases from J, the junction contained 7 bases not matched to a gene. The CDR3 consists of 16 residues. CDR3: CASSFPTGGLNNEQFF. Written as DNA, the CDR3 is TGTGCCAGCAGTTTCCCGACAGGGGGCCTCAACAATGAGCAGTTCTTC.

The chain carries TRBV24-1 and TRBJ1-6, with unresolved D. CDR1 is KGHDR and CDR2 is SFDVKD in the germline V gene. V was cut by 5 bases and J by 7 bases, with 8 bases left in between. The CDR3 has 13 amino acids. This chain's CDR3 is CATSATWNSPLHF. In DNA form, the CDR3 reads TGTGCCACCAGTGCTACCTGGAATTCACCCCTCCACTTT.

This clonotype was observed a handful of times. This chain joins TRBV4-1 and TRBJ2-7; no clear D. The CDR3 has 15 residues. V was shortened by 3 bases and J by 1 base, with 13 bases between the two germline ends. Germline V gives CDR1 MGHRA, CDR2 YSYEKL. DNA of the CDR3: TGCGCCAGCAGCCAGACCCCGGCGGAGTCCTACGAGCAGTACTTC. This encodes CASSQTPAESYEQYF.

In this sample, this clonotype turned up once. The CDR3 loop is CASSYGGTDLEAFF. CDR3 nucleotides: TGTGCCAGCAGTTACGGGGGAACGGACCTTGAAGCTTTCTTT. V and J are TRBV6-2 or TRBV6-3 and TRBJ1-1, with D possibly TRBD1 on 5 matching bases. The V and J ends lost 2 bases and 7 bases respectively, with 14 bases between them. This CDR3 has 14 amino acids. The germline gives CDR1 MNHEY, CDR2 SVGEGT.

The chain carries TRBV12-3 or TRBV12-4 and TRBJ2-3; maybe TRBD2 (6 bases). V shed 7 bases and J shed 2 bases, with 19 bases lying between them. The CDR3 runs to 16 residues. In DNA form, the CDR3 reads TGTGCCAGCACCTCCCGCCGGCGGGGATACACAGATACGCAGTATTTT. Its translation is CASTSRRRGYTDTQYF.

The genes are TRBV7-2 and TRBJ1-3; TRBD1 matches 8 bases. CDR1 is SGHTA, CDR2 FQGNSA, per germline. This CDR3 region has 20 residues. V dropped 7 bases and J dropped 0; count of bases not matched to a gene: 20. CDR3 DNA sequence: TGTGCCAGCATCCTACAGGACCTGACAGGGGCAAAGAGCTCTGGAAACACCATATATTTT. It codes for CASILQDLTGAKSSGNTIYF.

J is TRBJ1-1 and V is TRBV3-1; the D gene is possibly TRBD1 (5 bases). Between the trimmed V and J ends, which lost 4 bases and 9 bases, there was a span of 12 bases. In germline, CDR1 is LGHDT, CDR2 YNNKEL (reference sequence). This CDR3 has 12 amino acids. In DNA form, the CDR3 reads TGTGCCAGCAGCCCGCCCGGGGCAAAAGCTTTCTTT. Its translation: CASSPPGAKAFF.

This clonotype was seen only a few times. V gene TRBV7-2 combines with J gene TRBJ2-4; 7 bases are a match to TRBD2. Trimming removed 1 base from V and 8 bases from J; junction bases left unmatched: 5. Germline loops: CDR1 SGHTA, CDR2 FQGNSA. There are 14 residues in the CDR3. The CDR3: CASSLGGGFDIQYF. In DNA, the CDR3 is TGTGCCAGCAGCTTAGGGGGGGGTTTCGACATTCAGTACTTC.

This chain joins TRBV9 and TRBJ2-1; possibly TRBD1 for D (6 bases). The CDR3 has 15 amino acids. The ends were cut back, 0 bases at V and 5 bases at J, with 12 bases in the middle. Germline loops: CDR1 SGDLS, CDR2 YYNGEE. The CDR3 region is CASSVAVTGDNEQFF. The CDR3 DNA reads TGTGCCAGCAGCGTAGCAGTGACAGGAGACAATGAGCAGTTCTTC.

The V call is TRBV3-1, the J call TRBJ1-1; no clear D gene. This CDR3 comprises 12 residues. CDR1 and CDR2 from the germline V gene are LGHDT and YNNKEL (reference sequence). The germline V and J ends were trimmed by 5 bases and 6 bases, with 10 bases remaining between them. The CDR3 reads CASSGYGAEAFF. The CDR3, as DNA: TGTGCCAGCAGCGGGTACGGCGCTGAAGCTTTCTTT. The entire variable domain, with the rest obtained from reference TRBV3-1 and TRBJ1-1, is as follows: DTAVSQTPKYLVTQMGNDKSIKCEQNLGHDTMYWYKQDSKKFLKIMFSYNNKELIINETVPNRFSPKSPDKAHLNLHINSLELGDSAVYFCASSGYGAEAFFGQGTRLTVV.

This clonotype was detected only a few times. The chain combines TRBV7-2 with TRBJ1-1; 7 bases are a match to TRBD1. Looked up from germline, CDR1 is SGHTA and CDR2 is FQGNSA. Trimming took 2 bases from V and 3 from J; bases not matched to a gene: 3. CDR3 size: 14 residues. CDR3 protein: CASSLSRGDTEAFF. The CDR3 bases are TGTGCCAGCAGCTTATCCAGGGGGGACACTGAAGCTTTCTTT. Filled out from reference TRBV7-2 and TRBJ1-1, the complete variable domain reads GAGVSQSPSNKVTEKGKDVELRCDPISGHTALYWYRQSLGQGLEFLIYFQGNSAPDKSGLPSDRFSAERTGGSVSTLTIQRTQQEDSAVYLCASSLSRGDTEAFFGQGTRLTVV.

The chain joins TRBV11-2 to TRBJ2-7; tentatively, D is TRBD1 or TRBD2 (5 bases each). The CDR3 is 12 amino acids. V was shortened by 5 bases and J by 12 bases, with 17 bases between the two germline ends. The germline V gene encodes CDR1 SGHAT and CDR2 FQNNGV. CDR3 protein: CASSLVRGVAYF. CDR3 coding DNA: TGTGCCAGCAGCCTAGTCCGAGGGGTTGCGTACTTC.

The sample holds many counts of this clonotype. This chain connects TRBV12-3 or TRBV12-4 to TRBJ2-7, with 9 bases that match TRBD1. There are 14 residues in the CDR3. With V trimmed by 6 bases and J by 2 bases, 5 bases remained unmatched. CDR3 DNA sequence: TGTGCCAGCAGCAATAGGGACAGGGCCTACGAGCAGTACTTC. Amino acids: CASSNRDRAYEQYF.

The CDR3 DNA is TGTGCCAGCAGCTTGGAGGGGACTAGGGGGCAGGGCTACACCTTC. Its protein product is CASSLEGTRGQGYTF. The chain is built from TRBV5-4 and TRBJ1-2; 7 positions match TRBD1. The germline V gene has CDR1 SGHNT and CDR2 YYREEE (reference sequence). With V trimmed by 0 bases and J by 8 bases, 10 bases remained unmatched. The CDR3 totals 15 residues.

There are a few counts of this clonotype. This rearrangement joins TRBV3-1 to TRBJ1-2, with no clear D. The CDR3 has 14 residues. Deletions cut 0 bases from V and 7 bases from J, with 12 bases between. The germline V gene has CDR1 LGHDT and CDR2 YNNKEL (reference sequence). As DNA, the CDR3 is TGTGCCAGCAGCCAAGAAATCACTTGGAGTGGCTACACCTTC. Translation: CASSQEITWSGYTF.

The V call is TRBV2, the J call TRBJ1-1; D is undetermined. With 6 bases removed from V and 0 bases from J, the gap between germline ends came to 8 bases. Germline CDR1 SNHLY, CDR2 FYNNEI. The CDR3 is 13 amino acids. In nucleotides, the CDR3 is TGTGCCAGCAGAATAACGGTGAACACTGAAGCTTTCTTT. Translating gives CASRITVNTEAFF.

The chain combines TRBV5-1 with TRBJ2-1; 8 bases fit TRBD2. The CDR3 runs to 16 residues. J gave up 3 bases and V 4 bases, and 9 bases lay outside the gene matches. The germline gives CDR1 SGHRS, CDR2 YFSETQ. CDR3 residues: CASSLNQRGSYNEQFF. CDR3 nucleotide sequence: TGCGCCAGCAGCCTCAACCAGCGGGGGAGCTACAATGAGCAGTTCTTC. Drawing the rest from reference TRBV5-1 and TRBJ2-1, the complete variable domain is KAGVTQTPRYLIKTRGQQVTLSCSPISGHRSVSWYQQTPGQGLQFLFEYFSETQRNKGNFPGRFSGRQFSNSRSEMNVSTLELGDSALYLCASSLNQRGSYNEQFFGPGTRLTVL.

V is TRBV5-1 and J is TRBJ1-2; no firm D call. V was trimmed by 2 bases and J by 10 bases, leaving 12 bases between them. Germline-derived CDR1 and CDR2 are SGHRS and YFSETQ. The CDR3 consists of 12 residues. The CDR3 nucleotides read TGCGCCAGCAGCTTCAGCATGGGTGCCTACACCTTC. Protein: CASSFSMGAYTF.

The V gene is TRBV4-1, the J gene TRBJ2-7, with 13 bases aligning to TRBD2. Germline assignment: CDR1 MGHRA and CDR2 YSYEKL. The CDR3 runs 16 residues. Trimming cost V 4 bases and J 2 bases; bases outside gene matches: 5. CDR3 residues: CASSPGTSGTTYEQYF. Written as DNA, the CDR3 is TGCGCCAGCAGCCCAGGGACTAGCGGGACGACCTACGAGCAGTACTTC.

This chain joins TRBV7-2 and TRBJ1-3; D is perhaps TRBD1 (5 bases). V gave up 2 bases and J gave up 4 bases, with 12 bases separating them. CDR3 length: 15 residues. Germline assignment: CDR1 SGHTA and CDR2 FQGNSA. DNA of the CDR3: TGTGCCAGCAGCTTACCAGGGACGGGAGGAAACACCATATATTTT. It encodes CASSLPGTGGNTIYF.

This clonotype was detected only a few times. The J gene is TRBJ2-7, the V gene TRBV3-1; 8 nucleotides align to TRBD2. The germline V gene encodes CDR1 LGHDT and CDR2 YNNKEL (reference sequence). There are 14 residues in the CDR3. Trimming took 3 bases from V and 0 from J; bases not matched to a gene: 1. DNA of the CDR3: TGTGCCAGCAGCCAGACTAGCGTCTCCTACGAGCAGTACTTC. Amino acid sequence: CASSQTSVSYEQYF.

The genes are TRBV7-3 and TRBJ2-2; 7 bases are shared with TRBD2. V lost 5 bases, J lost 0 bases, and 12 bases stayed unmatched. The CDR3 runs to 18 residues. CDR1 SGHTA and CDR2 FQGTGA come from the germline V gene. CDR3 DNA sequence: TGTGCCAGCAGCCTCCCGGTAGGGGACTACGCGAACACCGGGGAGCTGTTTTTT. It codes for CASSLPVGDYANTGELFF.

CDR3 loop: CASSPGSVNEQFF. The CDR3 bases are TGTGCCAGCAGCCCGGGGTCCGTCAATGAGCAGTTCTTC. This chain joins TRBV7-6 and TRBJ2-1; tentative D call: TRBD2 (5 bases). V was pared by 5 bases and J by 6 bases, with 11 bases between. Germline loops: CDR1 SGHVS, CDR2 FNYEAQ. CDR3 length: 13 residues. Full variable domain (outside the CDR3, taken from reference TRBV7-6 and TRBJ2-1): GAGVSQSPRYKVTKRGQDVALRCDPISGHVSLYWYRQALGQGPEFLTYFNYEAQQDKSGLPNDRFSAERPEGSISTLTIQRTEQRDSAMYRCASSPGSVNEQFFGPGTRLTVL.

The chain carries TRBV5-1 and TRBJ2-7, with 7 bases aligning to TRBD2. The CDR3 extends over 15 amino acids. Germline CDR1 reads SGHRS; CDR2 reads YFSETQ. V trimming: 1 base; J trimming: 5 bases; junction bases outside the gene matches: 9. The CDR3 region has the DNA TGCGCCAGCAGCTTGACGGCCTCCCGGGGGGACGAGCAGTACTTC. Translating it yields CASSLTASRGDEQYF.

The chain uses TRBV6-5 and TRBJ2-1; TRBD2 matches at 10 bases. Germline V lookup: CDR1 MNHEY, CDR2 SVGAGI. CDR3 length: 15 residues. J was trimmed by 7 bases and V by 8 bases; bases with no gene match: 11. The CDR3 loop reads CASAVLAGGRNEQFF. For the CDR3, the DNA is TGTGCCAGCGCCGTTTTAGCGGGGGGCCGGAATGAGCAGTTCTTC.

In its sample, this clonotype was seen a few times. The chain employs TRBV4-3 and TRBJ1-1; no definite D call. This CDR3 comprises 15 residues. The germline V gene encodes CDR1 LGHNA and CDR2 YSLEER. V lost 5 bases to trimming and J lost 4 bases, with 17 bases between them. In DNA, the CDR3 is TGCGCCAGCAGCAAAGGGTGGGGTTTGTTCACTGAAGCTTTCTTT. Translating it yields CASSKGWGLFTEAFF.

The V call is TRBV7-3, the J call TRBJ2-3; 7 bases match TRBD2. The CDR3 is 15 residues long. V shed 5 bases and J 3 bases; nucleotides not matched to a gene: 8. Germline lookup yields CDR1 SGHTA and CDR2 FQGTGA. The CDR3 loop reads CASSLSGGATDTQYF. Written as DNA, the CDR3 is TGTGCCAGCAGCCTCTCGGGAGGTGCTACAGATACGCAGTATTTT.

CDR3 protein: CASSQDTGGLQETQYF. DNA of the CDR3: TGTGCCAGCAGCCAAGACACAGGGGGCCTTCAAGAGACCCAGTACTTC. The chain joins TRBV6-5 to TRBJ2-5; 9 bases are a match to TRBD1. Germline V gives CDR1 MNHEY, CDR2 SVGAGI. Germline trimming cut 6 bases from V and 2 bases from J; bases unmatched to any gene: 10. The CDR3 is 16 residues long.

This CDR3 reads CASSQDPPNEQFF. CDR3 coding DNA: TGTGCCAGCAGCCAAGATCCCCCCAATGAGCAGTTCTTC. The chain recombines TRBV14 with TRBJ2-1; no clear D. The CDR3 is 13 amino acids. Trimming took 0 bases from V and 6 from J, leaving 6 bases between them. Germline loops: CDR1 SGHDN, CDR2 FVKESK.